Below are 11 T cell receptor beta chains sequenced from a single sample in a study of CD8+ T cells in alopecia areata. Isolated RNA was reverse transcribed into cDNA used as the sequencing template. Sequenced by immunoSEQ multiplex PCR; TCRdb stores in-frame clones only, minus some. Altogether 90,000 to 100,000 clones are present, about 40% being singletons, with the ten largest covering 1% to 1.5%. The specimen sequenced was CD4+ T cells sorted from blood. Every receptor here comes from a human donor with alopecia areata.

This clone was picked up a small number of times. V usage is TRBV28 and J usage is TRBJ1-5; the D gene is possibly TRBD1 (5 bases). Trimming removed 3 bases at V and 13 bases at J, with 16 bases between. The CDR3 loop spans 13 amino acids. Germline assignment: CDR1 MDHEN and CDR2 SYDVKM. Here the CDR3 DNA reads TGTGCCAGCAGTTTGGGGCGGGACGCATCACAGCATTTT. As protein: CASSLGRDASQHF.

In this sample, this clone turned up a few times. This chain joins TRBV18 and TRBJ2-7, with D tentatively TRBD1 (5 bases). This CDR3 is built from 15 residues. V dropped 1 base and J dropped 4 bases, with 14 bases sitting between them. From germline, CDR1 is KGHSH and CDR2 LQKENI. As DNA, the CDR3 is TGTGCCAGCTCACCACAACAGGAGTTCAATTACGAGCAGTACTTC. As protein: CASSPQQEFNYEQYF. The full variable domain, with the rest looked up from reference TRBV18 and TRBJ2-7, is NAGVMQNPRHLVRRRGQEARLRCSPMKGHSHVYWYRQLPEEGLKFMVYLQKENIIDESGMPKERFSAEFPKEGPSILRIQQVVRGDSAAYFCASSPQQEFNYEQYFGPGTRLTVT.

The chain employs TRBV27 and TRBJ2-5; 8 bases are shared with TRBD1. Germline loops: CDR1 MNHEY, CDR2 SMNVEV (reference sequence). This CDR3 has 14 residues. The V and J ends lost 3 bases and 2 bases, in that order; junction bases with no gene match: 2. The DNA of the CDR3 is TGTGCCAGCAGTTTCGACAGGGGACAAGAGACCCAGTACTTC. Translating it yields CASSFDRGQETQYF.

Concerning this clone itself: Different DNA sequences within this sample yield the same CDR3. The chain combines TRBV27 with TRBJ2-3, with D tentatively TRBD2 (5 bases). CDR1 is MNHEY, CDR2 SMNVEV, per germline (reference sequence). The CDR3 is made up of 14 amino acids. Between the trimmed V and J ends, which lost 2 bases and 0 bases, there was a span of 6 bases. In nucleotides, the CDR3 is TGTGCCAGCAGTTTAGGCGGGAGCACAGATACGCAGTATTTT. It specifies CASSLGGSTDTQYF.

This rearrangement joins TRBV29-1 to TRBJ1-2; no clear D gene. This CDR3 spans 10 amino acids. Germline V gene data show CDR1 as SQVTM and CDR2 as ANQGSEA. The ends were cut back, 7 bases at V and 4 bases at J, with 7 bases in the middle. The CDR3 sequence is CSGHTYGYTF. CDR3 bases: TGCAGCGGCCATACCTATGGCTACACCTTC.

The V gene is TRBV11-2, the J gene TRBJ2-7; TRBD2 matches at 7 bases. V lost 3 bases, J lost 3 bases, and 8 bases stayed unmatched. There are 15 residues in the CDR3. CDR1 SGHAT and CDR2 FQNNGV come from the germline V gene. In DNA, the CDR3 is TGTGCCAGCAGCTTCAATGCGGGAGCGGGCTACGAGCAGTACTTC. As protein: CASSFNAGAGYEQYF.

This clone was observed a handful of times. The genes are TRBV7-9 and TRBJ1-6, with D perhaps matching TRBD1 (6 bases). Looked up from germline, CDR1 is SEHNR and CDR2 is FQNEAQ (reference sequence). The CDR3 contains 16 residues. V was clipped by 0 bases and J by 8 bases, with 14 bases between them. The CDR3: CASSLAAGAGDSPLHF. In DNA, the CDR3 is TGTGCCAGCAGCTTAGCGGCGGGGGCCGGGGATTCACCCCTCCACTTT. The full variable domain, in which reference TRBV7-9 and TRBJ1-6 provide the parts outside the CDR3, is DTGVSQNPRHKITKRGQNVTFRCDPISEHNRLYWYRQTLGQGPEFLTYFQNEAQLEKSRLLSDRFSAERPKGSFSTLEIQRTEQGDSAMYLCASSLAAGAGDSPLHFGNGTRLTVT.

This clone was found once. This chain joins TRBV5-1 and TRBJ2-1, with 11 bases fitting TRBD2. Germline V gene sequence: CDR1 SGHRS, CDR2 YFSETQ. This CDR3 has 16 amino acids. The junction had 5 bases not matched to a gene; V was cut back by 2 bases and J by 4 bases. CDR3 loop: CASSLVSGRGYNEQFF. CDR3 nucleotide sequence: TGCGCCAGCAGCTTAGTTAGCGGGAGGGGGTACAATGAGCAGTTCTTC.

The CDR3 loop is CASSPGLAGGLVDTQYF. The DNA for the CDR3 is TGTGCCAGCAGCCCCGGACTAGCGGGGGGGCTTGTAGATACGCAGTATTTT. The chain has TRBV7-8 and TRBJ2-3; TRBD2 aligns across 15 bases. V gave up 5 bases and J gave up 5 bases; unmatched junction bases: 8. The CDR3 totals 17 residues. CDR1 is SGHVS and CDR2 is FQNEAQ in the germline V gene.

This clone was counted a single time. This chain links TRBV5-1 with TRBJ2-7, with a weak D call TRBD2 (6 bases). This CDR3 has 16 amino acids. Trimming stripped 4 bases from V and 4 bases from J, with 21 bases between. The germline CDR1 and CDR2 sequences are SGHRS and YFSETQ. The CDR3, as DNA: TGCGCCAGCAGCACCGGCGTAGGTGACGGGAGATACGAGCAGTACTTC. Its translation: CASSTGVGDGRYEQYF.

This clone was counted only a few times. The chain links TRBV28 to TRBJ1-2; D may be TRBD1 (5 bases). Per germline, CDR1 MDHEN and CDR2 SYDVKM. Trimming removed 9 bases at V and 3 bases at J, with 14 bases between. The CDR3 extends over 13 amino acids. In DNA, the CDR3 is TGTGCCAGTTCCTCTTCGGGGGACTATGGCTACACCTTC. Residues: CASSSSGDYGYTF.